A selection of T cell receptor beta chains follows, all from one sample in a study of cytomegalovirus exposure and HLA in healthy donors. The table came from immunoSEQ multiplex PCR; TCRdb's copy has only in-frame clones and leaves some out. The table has about 140,000 clones, about 77% seen once. Specimen: PBMCs. The receptor set was obtained from a female donor in good health and CMV-seronegative. CDR3s include the opening cysteine and the closing phenylalanine or tryptophan. A D gene is named only where the DNA matches it firmly. Clone size is stated in some rows and not others, as once, few, many or a class when expanded.

j_call clone_size d_call v_call cdr3_length cdr3_nt cdr3_aa
TRBJ1-1 once . TRBV5-1 13 TGCGCCAGCAGTCCGGGACAGAACACTGAAGCTTTCTTT CASSPGQNTEAFF
TRBJ2-5 . TRBD2 TRBV7-3 15 TGTGCCAGCAGCTTAACGGGACTAGTTACGGAGACCCAGTACTTC CASSLTGLVTETQYF
TRBJ2-6 . TRBD1 TRBV11-2 19 TGTGCCAGCAGACACCCCTCGGACAGGGGTCCCTCTGGGGCCAACGTCCTGACTTTC CASRHPSDRGPSGANVLTF
TRBJ2-7 . . TRBV28 15 TGTGCCAGCAGTCTCCGGCGGATCGGAACCTACGAGCAGTACTTC CASSLRRIGTYEQYF
TRBJ2-7 . TRBD1 TRBV7-2 16 TGTGCCAGCAGCTCCGGGTTTAACAGGGGATACCACGAGCAGTACTTC CASSSGFNRGYHEQYF
TRBJ2-1 . . TRBV19 15 TGTGCCAGTATCCCCCGGCAGGCTTCCTACAATGAGCAGTTCTTC CASIPRQASYNEQFF
TRBJ2-1 . . TRBV5-1 14 TGCGCCAGCAGCTTGGTCCTGGGGACAAATGAGCAGTTCTTC CASSLVLGTNEQFF
TRBJ1-1 few . TRBV28 12 TGTGCCAGCAGTTTATGGAGGACTGAAGCTTTCTTT CASSLWRTEAFF
TRBJ2-7 . TRBD2 TRBV4-1 17 TGCGCCAGCAGCCAAGATGGGAGCGGGGGGGCTATGTACGAGCAGTACTTC CASSQDGSGGAMYEQYF
TRBJ1-2 . . TRBV14 13 TGTGCCAGCAGCCAGGACTTCTACTATGGCTACACCTTC CASSQDFYYGYTF
TRBJ1-2 few TRBD1 TRBV28 16 TGTGCCAGCAGTCTGGACAGGGTGCCCTCCGACTATGGCTACACCTTC CASSLDRVPSDYGYTF
TRBJ2-2 . . TRBV19 13 TGTGCCAGTAGTGCAACGGTTATCGGGGAGCTGTTTTTT CASSATVIGELFF
TRBJ2-3 . TRBD2 TRBV10-1 16 TGCGCCAGCAGTGCACTAGCGGCCGGGAGCGCAGATACGCAGTATTTT CASSALAAGSADTQYF
TRBJ1-6 . TRBD1 TRBV11-2 18 TGTGCCAGCAGCCTTTTCCCCCGGGACAGGGAAGATAATTCACCCCTCCACTTT CASSLFPRDREDNSPLHF
TRBJ1-1 few TRBD1 TRBV7-9 13 TGTGCCAGCAGCTTAGGACAGGGGTCTGAAGCTTTCTTT CASSLGQGSEAFF
TRBJ2-7 . . TRBV28 15 TGTGCCAGCAGTTTATTGGGCGGACTCTCCTACGAGCAGTACTTC CASSLLGGLSYEQYF
TRBJ2-6 . . TRBV28 17 TGTGCCAGCAGTTTATGGGGCCAAAGCTCTGGGGCCAACGTCCTGACTTTC CASSLWGQSSGANVLTF
TRBJ1-5 . TRBD1 TRBV27 18 TGTGCCAGCAGTTTGATCCCAATGGGACAGACCGAAAATCAGCCCCAGCATTTT CASSLIPMGQTENQPQHF
TRBJ2-2 once . TRBV5-1 15 TGCGCCAGCAGGCCTACTACAGGGAACACCGGGGAGCTGTTTTTT CASRPTTGNTGELFF
TRBJ1-1 once . TRBV10-1 14 TGCGCCAGCAGTGAGTCGAAGGGGAGGACTGAAGCTTTCTTT CASSESKGRTEAFF
TRBJ2-2 . . TRBV7-2 14 TGTGCCAGCAGCGCAACTCCAAACACCGGGGAGCTGTTTTTT CASSATPNTGELFF
TRBJ1-2 . TRBD1 TRBV6-5 13 TGTGCCAGCAGTCGGGACAGGACTTATGGCTACACCTTC CASSRDRTYGYTF
TRBJ2-7 . . TRBV5-1 15 TGCGCCAGCAGCGCCCCTGGGGGGGCGCATCGCGAGCAGTACTTC CASSAPGGAHREQYF
TRBJ1-2 . . TRBV5-8 16 TGTGCCAGCAGCTTGGATGGGGCCCTTCAGGGCTATGGCTACACCTTC CASSLDGALQGYGYTF
TRBJ2-7 . TRBD2 TRBV6-1 15 TGTGCCAGCAGGATGGGGACTAGCGGACTCTACGAGCAGTACTTC CASRMGTSGLYEQYF
TRBJ2-7 once TRBD1 TRBV6-5 16 TGTGCCAGCAGTTACCCCGGACAGGGGTCGGCCTACGAGCAGTACTTC CASSYPGQGSAYEQYF
TRBJ2-3 few . TRBV5-6 16 TGTGCCAGCAGCTTGAGGAGGGGAAGTTCCACAGATACGCAGTATTTT CASSLRRGSSTDTQYF
TRBJ2-1 . . TRBV6-6 11 TGTGCCAGCAGTCGACTGGGTGAGCAGTTCTTC CASSRLGEQFF
TRBJ1-1 . TRBD1 TRBV27 15 TGTGCCAGCAGTTTATCCGGGGACAGGGTCGTTGGAGCTTTCTTT CASSLSGDRVVGAFF
TRBJ2-4 . TRBD1 TRBV7-2 13 TGTGCCAGCAGCTACAGGGGGCAAAACATTCAGTACTTC CASSYRGQNIQYF
TRBJ1-2 . TRBD1 TRBV19 11 TGTGCCAGCAGACAGGGACGTGGCTACACCTTC CASRQGRGYTF
TRBJ2-7 . . TRBV15 13 TGTGCCACCAGCATGACAGGTATCTACGAGCAGTACTTC CATSMTGIYEQYF
TRBJ2-7 . TRBD2 TRBV2 13 TGTGCCAGCAGTCCTAGCGGGATCGACGAGCAGTACTTC CASSPSGIDEQYF
TRBJ2-1 . . TRBV29-1 13 TGCAGCGTCCTACGGGAAACCTACAATGAGCAGTTCTTC CSVLRETYNEQFF
TRBJ2-3 . TRBD2 TRBV6-1 15 TGTGCCAGCAGTGAAGAAGCGGGGGGCACAGATACGCAGTATTTT CASSEEAGGTDTQYF
TRBJ1-5 . TRBD1 TRBV6-1 16 TGTGCCAGCAGTGAGGTGGCGGACAGGGAGCATCAGCCCCAGCATTTT CASSEVADREHQPQHF
TRBJ2-7 . TRBD1 TRBV7-3 15 TGTGCCAGCAGCCCAAACGACAGGGGTAGCTACGAGCAGTACTTC CASSPNDRGSYEQYF
TRBJ1-4 . TRBD1 TRBV7-9 12 TGTTCCAGCAGTTCAAACCCGGGACAGCCCATCTTT CSSSSNPGQPIF
TRBJ2-3 . . TRBV20-1 11 TGCAGTGCTAGTAGGGGGGATACGCAGTATTTT CSASRGDTQYF
TRBJ1-5 few . TRBV5-6 16 TGTGCCAGCAGCTTGTGGGAGACGTATAGCAATCAGCCCCAGCATTTT CASSLWETYSNQPQHF
TRBJ1-1 . . TRBV2 15 TGTGCCAGCAGAGATATGGGACACATAAACACTGAAGCTTTCTTT CASRDMGHINTEAFF
TRBJ1-2 . TRBD1 TRBV7-2 14 TGTGCCAGCAGCTCCCTGACAGGGAACTATGGCTACACCTTC CASSSLTGNYGYTF
TRBJ2-5 . TRBD2 TRBV11-1 16 TGTGCCAGCAGCTTAGGAGGGACTAGCGGGCCAGAGACCCAGTACTTC CASSLGGTSGPETQYF
TRBJ1-1 . . TRBV19 14 TGTGCCAGTACCCCAAGTCAGGGGAACACTGAAGCTTTCTTT CASTPSQGNTEAFF
TRBJ1-2 . TRBD1 TRBV27 18 TGTGCCAGCAGCCTTTTTTCGGGACAGGGGGCGCAGAACTATGGCTACACCTTC CASSLFSGQGAQNYGYTF
TRBJ1-5 . . TRBV19 12 TGTGCCAGTTCTTACAGGGTGCAGCCCCAGCATTTT CASSYRVQPQHF
TRBJ2-3 . . TRBV5-1 16 TGCGCCAGCAGCTTGGATGGCAGGGGATTTGCAGATACGCAGTATTTT CASSLDGRGFADTQYF
TRBJ1-2 few . TRBV2 12 TGTGCCAGCAGTGTAGTCGACTATGGCTACACCTTC CASSVVDYGYTF
TRBJ2-1 . . TRBV4-1 14 TGCGCCAGCAGCCAGAGCCTAGCCTACAATGAGCAGTTCTTC CASSQSLAYNEQFF